This T cell receptor (beta chain) was documented in a study of CDR3 diversity in severe acne (dated by TCRdb to the late 2010s). The library was generated by PCR. Sequencing was performed on an Illumina HiSeq 2000. TCRdb redid the processing of the public reads, applying fastp at Q25 and MiXCR, and retained in-frame beta chains. Rows matching on CDR3 protein sequence are summarized as one entry with the most common DNA and genes. Across this sample there are about 93,000 distinct CDR3 sequences, with 45% to 50% seen only once. The ten most abundant clones make up about 9.4% of the sample. On this clonotype: It has no known antigen specificity. Germline and junction disagree at one end, which may indicate a read error.

CDR1 is given as SEHNR and CDR2 as FQNEAQ, both from the germline V gene (reference sequence). The CDR3 runs 12 amino acids, cysteine and phenylalanine included. This entry keeps only the CDR3 DNA: 36 bases, framed from base 1. The rearranged chain carries TRBV7-9 and TRBJ1-1, with the D gene uncertain. The clonotype comes from a male donor in good health, serving as a control. Source material: blood. The CDR3 region reads CASSWRNTGAFF. The DNA reads as follows: TGTGCCAGCAGCTGGCGGAACACTGGAGCTTTCTTC. The reference TRBV7-9 and TRBJ1-1 proteins fill in what lies around the CDR3, so the full variable domain reads DTGVSQNPRHKITKRGQNVTFRCDPISEHNRLYWYRQTLGQGPEFLTYFQNEAQLEKSRLLSDRFSAERPKGSFSTLEIQRTEQGDSAMYLCASSWRNTGAFFGQGTRLTVV.